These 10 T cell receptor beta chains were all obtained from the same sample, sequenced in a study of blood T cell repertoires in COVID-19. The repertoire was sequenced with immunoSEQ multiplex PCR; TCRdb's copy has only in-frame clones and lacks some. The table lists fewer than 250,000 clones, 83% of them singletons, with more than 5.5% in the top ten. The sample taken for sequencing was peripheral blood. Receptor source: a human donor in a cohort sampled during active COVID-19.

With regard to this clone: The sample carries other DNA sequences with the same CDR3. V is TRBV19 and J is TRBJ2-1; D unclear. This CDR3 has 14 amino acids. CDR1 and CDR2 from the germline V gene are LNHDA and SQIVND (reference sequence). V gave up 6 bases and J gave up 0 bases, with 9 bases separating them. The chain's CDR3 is CASSRGSSYNEQFF. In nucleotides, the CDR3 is TGTGCCAGTAGCCGCGGAAGCTCCTACAATGAGCAGTTCTTC.

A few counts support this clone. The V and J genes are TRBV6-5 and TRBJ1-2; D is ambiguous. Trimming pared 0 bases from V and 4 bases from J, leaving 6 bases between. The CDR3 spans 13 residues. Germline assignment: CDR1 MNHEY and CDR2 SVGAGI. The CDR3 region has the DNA TGTGCCAGCAGTTACTCTCCCAGCTATGGCTACACCTTC. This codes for CASSYSPSYGYTF.

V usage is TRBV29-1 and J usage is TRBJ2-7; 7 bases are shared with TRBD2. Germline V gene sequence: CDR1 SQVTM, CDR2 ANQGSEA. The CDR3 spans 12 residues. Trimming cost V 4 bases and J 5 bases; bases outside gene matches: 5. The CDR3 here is CSVGDYLDEQYF. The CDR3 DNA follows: TGCAGCGTTGGGGACTATCTCGACGAGCAGTACTTC.

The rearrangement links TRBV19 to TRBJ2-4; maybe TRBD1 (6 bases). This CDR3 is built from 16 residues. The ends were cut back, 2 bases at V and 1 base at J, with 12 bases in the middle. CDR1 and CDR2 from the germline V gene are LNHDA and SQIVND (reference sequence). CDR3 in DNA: TGTGCCAGTAGTATAATGGGGCAGGGGGCCAAAAACATTCAGTACTTC. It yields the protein CASSIMGQGAKNIQYF.

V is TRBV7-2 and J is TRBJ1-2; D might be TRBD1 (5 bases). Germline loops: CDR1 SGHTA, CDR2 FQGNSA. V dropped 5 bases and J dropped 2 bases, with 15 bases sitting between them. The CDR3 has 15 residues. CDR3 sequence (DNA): TGTGCCAGCAGCATAGGGGCCACAGCCAACTATGGCTACACCTTC. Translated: CASSIGATANYGYTF.

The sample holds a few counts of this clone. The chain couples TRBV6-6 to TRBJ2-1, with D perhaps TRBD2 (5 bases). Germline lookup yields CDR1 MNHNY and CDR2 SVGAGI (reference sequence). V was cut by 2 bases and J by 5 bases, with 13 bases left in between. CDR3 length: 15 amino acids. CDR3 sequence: CASSYKAVGNNEQFF. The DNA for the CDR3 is TGTGCCAGCAGTTACAAAGCCGTCGGGAACAATGAGCAGTTCTTC.

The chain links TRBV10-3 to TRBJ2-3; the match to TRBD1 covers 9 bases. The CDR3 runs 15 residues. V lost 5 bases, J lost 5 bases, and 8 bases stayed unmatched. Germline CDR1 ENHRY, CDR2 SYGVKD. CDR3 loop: CAISSNRGRIDTQYF. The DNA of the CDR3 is TGTGCCATCAGTAGTAACAGGGGGCGCATAGATACGCAGTATTTT.

Written as DNA, the CDR3 is TGTGCCAGCAGTGAATTGGGCACCCGACAAGAGACCCAGTACTTC. Amino acid sequence: CASSELGTRQETQYF. The J gene is TRBJ2-5, the V gene TRBV25-1; no definite D call. The CDR3 extends over 15 amino acids. Germline V gene sequence: CDR1 MGHDK, CDR2 SYGVNS. Trimming took off 1 base at V and 2 bases at J, with 11 bases between the two ends. The full variable domain, with the rest looked up from reference TRBV25-1 and TRBJ2-5, is EADIYQTPRYLVIGTGKKITLECSQTMGHDKMYWYQQDPGMELHLIHYSYGVNSTEKGDLSSESTVSRIRTEHFPLTLESARPSHTSQYLCASSELGTRQETQYFGPGTRLLVL.

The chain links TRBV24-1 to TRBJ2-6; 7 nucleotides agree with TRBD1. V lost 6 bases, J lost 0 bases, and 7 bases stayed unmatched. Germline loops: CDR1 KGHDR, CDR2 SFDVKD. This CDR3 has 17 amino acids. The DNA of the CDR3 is TGTGCCACCAGTTTCGACAGGGAAACCTCTGGGGCCAACGTCCTGACTTTC. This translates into CATSFDRETSGANVLTF.

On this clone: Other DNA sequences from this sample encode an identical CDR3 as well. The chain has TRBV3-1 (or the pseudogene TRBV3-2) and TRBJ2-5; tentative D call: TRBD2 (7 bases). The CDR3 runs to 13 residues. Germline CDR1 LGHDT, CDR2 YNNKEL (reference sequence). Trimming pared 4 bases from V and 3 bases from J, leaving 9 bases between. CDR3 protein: CASSRGGEETQYF. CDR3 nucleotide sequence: TGTGCCAGCAGCCGAGGGGGGGAAGAGACCCAGTACTTC.